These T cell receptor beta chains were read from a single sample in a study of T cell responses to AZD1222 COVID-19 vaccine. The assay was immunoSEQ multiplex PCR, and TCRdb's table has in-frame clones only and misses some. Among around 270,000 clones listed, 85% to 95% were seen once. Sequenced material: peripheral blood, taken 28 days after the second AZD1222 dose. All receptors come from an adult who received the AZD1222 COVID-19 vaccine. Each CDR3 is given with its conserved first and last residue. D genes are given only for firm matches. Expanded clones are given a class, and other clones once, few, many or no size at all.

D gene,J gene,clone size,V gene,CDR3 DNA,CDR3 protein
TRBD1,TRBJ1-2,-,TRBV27,TGTGCCAGCAGTTATCTCGGACAGGGAACCTCTGGCTACACCTTC,CASSYLGQGTSGYTF
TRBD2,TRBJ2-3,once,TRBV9,TGTGCCAGCAGCGCCCTGGAAGCGGGAGGGCCCACAGATACGCAGTATTTT,CASSALEAGGPTDTQYF
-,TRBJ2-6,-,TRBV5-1,TGCGCCAGCAGTGGGGCTGGAGCTGGGGCCAACGTCCTGACTTTC,CASSGAGAGANVLTF
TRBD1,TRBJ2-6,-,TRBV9,TGTGCCAGCAGCCAGCGACAGGGAAGCGGGGCCAACGTCCTGACTTTC,CASSQRQGSGANVLTF
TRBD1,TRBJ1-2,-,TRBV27,TGTGCCAGCAGTTTAGGGGACAGTAATGGCTACACCTTC,CASSLGDSNGYTF
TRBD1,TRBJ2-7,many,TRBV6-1,TGTGCCAGCAGTGAAGCAGGGTTCGCGGGACAGGGAATCTTC,CASSEAGFAGQGIF
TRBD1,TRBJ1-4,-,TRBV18,TGTGCCAGCTCACTGACAGGGCCTAATGAAAAACTGTTTTTT,CASSLTGPNEKLFF
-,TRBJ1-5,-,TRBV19,TGTGCCAGTAGTATCCAGGTGGGCCCCCATCAGCCCCAGCATTTT,CASSIQVGPHQPQHF
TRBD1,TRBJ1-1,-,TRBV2,TGTGCCAGCAGCGACAGGGGTGGAAACACTGAAGCTTTCTTT,CASSDRGGNTEAFF
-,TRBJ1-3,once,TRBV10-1,TGCGCCAGCAGTGATAGCTCGTCTGGAAACACCATATATTTT,CASSDSSSGNTIYF
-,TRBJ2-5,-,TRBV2,TGTGCCAGCAGCCCCGCGAGGGAAGAGACCCAGTACTTC,CASSPAREETQYF
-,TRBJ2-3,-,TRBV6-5,TGTGCCAGCAGTTATAGGGGGGCCGGCACAGATACGCAGTATTTT,CASSYRGAGTDTQYF
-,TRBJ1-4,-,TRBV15,TGTGCCACCAGCAGAGGGATGGGACTGTTTTTT,CATSRGMGLFF
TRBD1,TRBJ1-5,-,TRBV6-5,TGTGCCAGCAGTTTACGGACAGGGGGGATGCCCCAGCATTTT,CASSLRTGGMPQHF
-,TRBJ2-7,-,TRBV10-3,TGTGCCATCAGTGAGTCTGGGTGGCAGTACTTC,CAISESGWQYF
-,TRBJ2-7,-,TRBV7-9,TGTGCCAGCAGCCCCAGAAATGACATTGGGTACGAGCAGTACTTC,CASSPRNDIGYEQYF
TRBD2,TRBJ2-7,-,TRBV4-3,TGCGCCAGCAGCCAGAGAGCGGGAGGTGTCTACGAGCAGTACTTC,CASSQRAGGVYEQYF
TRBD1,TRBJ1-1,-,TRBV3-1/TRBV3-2,TGTGCCAGCAGTAGAACAGGGGCAGGATCTGAAGCTTTCTTT,CASSRTGAGSEAFF
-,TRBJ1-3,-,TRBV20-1,TGCAGTGCTTTGGGAAACACCATATATTTT,CSALGNTIYF
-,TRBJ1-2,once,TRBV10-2,TGCGCCAGCAGCCCGGACCGCCGACGTTATGGCTACACCTTC,CASSPDRRRYGYTF
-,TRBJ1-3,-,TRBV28,TGTGCCAGCACCTTAGGGGCGGGGGCTATCTCTGGAAACACCATATATTTT,CASTLGAGAISGNTIYF
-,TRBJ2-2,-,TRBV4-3,TGCGCCAGCAGCCAAGATCTGGGCGTCTTAGCCGGGGAGCTGTTTTTT,CASSQDLGVLAGELFF
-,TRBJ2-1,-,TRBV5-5,TGTGCCAGCAGCCTCGGAGTTCACTACAATGAGCAGTTCTTC,CASSLGVHYNEQFF
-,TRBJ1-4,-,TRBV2,TGTGCCAGTACAGGGTCGGGAGCTAATGAAAAACTGTTTTTT,CASTGSGANEKLFF
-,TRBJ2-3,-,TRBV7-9,TGTGCCAGCCGGGTGGCACCAAGCACAGATACGCAGTATTTT,CASRVAPSTDTQYF
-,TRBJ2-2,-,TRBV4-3,TGCGCCAGCAGCTCGGTCCTCGGCGGGGAGCTGTTTTTT,CASSSVLGGELFF
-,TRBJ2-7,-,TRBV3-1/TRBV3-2,TGTGCCAGCAGCTCCCCCTACGAGCAGTACTTC,CASSSPYEQYF
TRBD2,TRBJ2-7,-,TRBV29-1,TGCAGCGTGGTCACTAGCGGGAGCTACGAGCAGTACTTC,CSVVTSGSYEQYF
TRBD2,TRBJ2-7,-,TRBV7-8,TGTGCCAGCGCCAGCGGGAGTACCCCAGGGGAGCAGTACTTC,CASASGSTPGEQYF
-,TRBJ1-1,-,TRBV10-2,TGCGCCAGCACCCGAGTCGGGACTGAAGCTTTCTTT,CASTRVGTEAFF
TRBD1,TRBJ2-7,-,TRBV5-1,TGCGCCAGCAGCTTGTACAGGGGGGAGCAGTACTTC,CASSLYRGEQYF
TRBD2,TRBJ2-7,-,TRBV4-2,TGTGCCAGCAGCCAAGAGAGTTCGTGGACTAGCGGGAGGGTAAGGTACGAGCAGTACTTC,CASSQESSWTSGRVRYEQYF
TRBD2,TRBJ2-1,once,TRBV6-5,TGTGCCAGCAGTTACGCCCGGAGCGGGGGGCGGAATGAGCAGTTCTTC,CASSYARSGGRNEQFF
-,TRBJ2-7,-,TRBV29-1,TGCAGCGTTGAAATTTCAGGGTTCCGGGGGGAGCAGTACTTC,CSVEISGFRGEQYF
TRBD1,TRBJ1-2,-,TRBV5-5,TGTGCCAGCAGCCCTCCGCCCGGGACAGACCCACCTAAAAACTATGGCTACACCTTC,CASSPPPGTDPPKNYGYTF